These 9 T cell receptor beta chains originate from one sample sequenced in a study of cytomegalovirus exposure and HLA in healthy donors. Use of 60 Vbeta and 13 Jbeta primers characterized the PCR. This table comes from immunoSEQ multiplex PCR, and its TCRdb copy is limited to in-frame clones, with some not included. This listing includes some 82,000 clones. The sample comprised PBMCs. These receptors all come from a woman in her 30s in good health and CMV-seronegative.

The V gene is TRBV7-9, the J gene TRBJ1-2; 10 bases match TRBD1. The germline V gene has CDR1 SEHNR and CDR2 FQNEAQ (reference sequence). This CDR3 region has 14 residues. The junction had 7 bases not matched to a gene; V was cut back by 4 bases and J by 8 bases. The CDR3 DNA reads TGTGCCAGCAGCTCGACAGGGGGCCCATGGGGCTACACCTTC. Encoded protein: CASSSTGGPWGYTF.

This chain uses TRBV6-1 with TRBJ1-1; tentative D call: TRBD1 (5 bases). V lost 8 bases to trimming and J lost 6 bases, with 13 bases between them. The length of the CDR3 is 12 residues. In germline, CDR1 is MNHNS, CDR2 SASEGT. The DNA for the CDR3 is TGTGCCAGCGTCCTGGGGGGGGCTGAAGCTTTCTTT. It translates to CASVLGGAEAFF.

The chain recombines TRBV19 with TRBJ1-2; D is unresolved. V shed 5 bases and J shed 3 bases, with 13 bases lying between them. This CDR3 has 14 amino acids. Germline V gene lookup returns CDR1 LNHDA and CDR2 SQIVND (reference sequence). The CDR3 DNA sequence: TGTGCCAGTAGTTTTCCCGGGAACCACTATGGCTACACCTTC. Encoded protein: CASSFPGNHYGYTF.

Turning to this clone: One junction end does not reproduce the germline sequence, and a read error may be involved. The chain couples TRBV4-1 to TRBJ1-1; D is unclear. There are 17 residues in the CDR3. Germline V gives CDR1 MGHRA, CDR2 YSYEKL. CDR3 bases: TGCGCCAGCAGCCAAGAGGGGAGTCCGAACGCAAACACTGAAGATTTCTTT. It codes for CASSQEGSPNANTEDFF.

Here the CDR3 DNA reads TGTGCCACCAGCAGAGAGGGGGCCAACACTGAAGCTTTCTTT. Protein: CATSREGANTEAFF. The rearrangement uses TRBV15 and TRBJ1-1; weak D call: TRBD1 (6 bases). Germline V gene sequence: CDR1 LNHNV, CDR2 YYDKDF (reference sequence). The CDR3 has 14 amino acids. Deletions cut 0 bases from V and 2 bases from J, with 7 bases between.

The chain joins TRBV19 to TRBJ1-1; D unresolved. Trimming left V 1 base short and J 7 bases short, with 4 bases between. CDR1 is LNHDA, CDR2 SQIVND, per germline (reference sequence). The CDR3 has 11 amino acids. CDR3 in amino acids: CASSIGGEAFF. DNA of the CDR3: TGTGCCAGTAGTATAGGCGGTGAAGCTTTCTTT.

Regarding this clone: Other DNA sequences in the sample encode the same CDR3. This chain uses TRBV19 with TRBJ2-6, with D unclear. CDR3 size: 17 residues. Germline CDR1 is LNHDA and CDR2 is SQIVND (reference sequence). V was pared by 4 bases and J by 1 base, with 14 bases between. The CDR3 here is CASSTPSPISGANVLTF. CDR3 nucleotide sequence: TGTGCCAGTAGTACACCAAGCCCAATTTCTGGGGCCAACGTCCTGACTTTC.

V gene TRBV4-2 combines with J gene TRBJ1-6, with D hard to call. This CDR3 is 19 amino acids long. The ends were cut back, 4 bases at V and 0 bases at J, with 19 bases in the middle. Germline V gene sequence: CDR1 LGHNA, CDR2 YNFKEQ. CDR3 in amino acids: CASSPEPEVHRSYNSPLHF. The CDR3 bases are TGTGCCAGCAGCCCGGAGCCAGAGGTCCACCGCTCCTATAATTCACCCCTCCACTTT.

The CDR3 DNA is TGTGCCAGCAGCTCGGAAGGAGGCTACGAGCAGTACTTC. Translated, it gives CASSSEGGYEQYF. This chain connects TRBV7-2 to TRBJ2-7, with D tentatively TRBD2 (5 bases). Germline lookup yields CDR1 SGHTA and CDR2 FQGNSA. V lost 4 bases and J lost 3, with 10 bases in between. CDR3 size: 13 residues.